These 17 T cell receptor beta chains originate from one sample sequenced in a study of CD8+CD57+ T cells in acquired aplastic anemia. TCR beta VDJ and CDR3 profiles were obtained from a genomic DNA template. MiXCR, run by TCRdb on the reads, gives a single entry per CDR3 protein. The sample has around 200,000 distinct CDR3 sequences; about half are singletons. Sample: sorted CD4+, CD8+, or CD8+CD57+ T cells (not recorded which) from PBMCs. The receptors stem from a human donor in good health, serving as a control.

This clonotype was counted ten times or more. This chain joins TRBV6-1 and TRBJ1-6; no clear D. V was trimmed by 8 bases and J by 7 bases, leaving 12 bases between them. The CDR3 has 13 amino acids. Germline CDR1 reads MNHNS; CDR2 reads SASEGT. The CDR3, as DNA: TGTGCCAGCTATCGGGTACCGAATTCACCCCTCCACTTT. Translated, it gives CASYRVPNSPLHF.

This clonotype has just one count. The chain joins TRBV19 to TRBJ2-1; 7 nucleotides agree with TRBD2. V dropped 1 base and J dropped 8; count of bases not matched to a gene: 17. CDR3 size: 18 residues. Germline CDR1 and CDR2: LNHDA and SQIVND (reference sequence). The CDR3 nucleotides are TGTGCCAGTAGTATAGGGACCCCCGGACTAGGGGTTCCCGATGAGCAGTTCTTC. Translating it yields CASSIGTPGLGVPDEQFF.

With regard to this clonotype: One end of the junction varies from germline; a read error may be responsible. The chain employs TRBV10-2 and TRBJ2-7; TRBD1 aligns across 9 bases. Looked up from germline, CDR1 is WSHSY and CDR2 is SAAADI. The CDR3 is 17 amino acids. The CDR3 bases are TGTGCCAGCTCACCTAGTCGACGGGACAGGGTCACCTACGAGCAGTACTTC. Protein: CASSPSRRDRVTYEQYF.

The chain recombines TRBV10-2 with TRBJ2-3; D is unresolved. This CDR3 is built from 14 residues. In germline, CDR1 is WSHSY, CDR2 SAAADI. With 4 bases removed from V and 0 bases from J, the gap between germline ends came to 8 bases. Here the CDR3 reads CASSVTKSTDTQYF. CDR3 DNA sequence: TGCGCCAGCAGTGTGACAAAAAGCACAGATACGCAGTATTTT.

This clonotype was recorded many times. The V and J genes are TRBV20-1 and TRBJ1-3; maybe TRBD1 (5 bases). V lost 5 bases to trimming and J lost 4 bases, with 15 bases between them. The CDR3 has 14 residues. Germline CDR1 DFQATT, CDR2 SNEGSKA (reference sequence). CDR3 protein: CSAQNRGAGNTIYF. For the CDR3, the DNA is TGCAGTGCTCAGAACCGAGGGGCGGGAAACACCATATATTTT.

This clonotype was detected a few times. This sequence joins TRBV30 and TRBJ2-5; possibly TRBD1 or TRBD2 for D (5 bases each). The CDR3 contains 15 residues. Between the trimmed V and J ends, which lost 3 bases and 5 bases, there was a span of 19 bases. CDR1 GTSNPN and CDR2 SVGIG come from the germline V gene (reference sequence). The CDR3: CAWRDSGLGSETQYF. In nucleotides, the CDR3 is TGTGCCTGGAGGGACTCGGGGCTTGGATCGGAGACCCAGTACTTC.

Regarding this clonotype: A much larger clone differs by one base, so this may be a read error. The chain uses TRBV6-5 and TRBJ1-2, with 7 positions matching TRBD1. CDR1 and CDR2 (germline): MNHEY, SVGAGI. With V trimmed by 3 bases and J by 4 bases, 8 bases remained unmatched. The CDR3 sequence is 15 residues long. This CDR3 reads CASSYSTGLGYGYTF. Written as DNA, the CDR3 is TGTGCCAGCAGTTATTCGACAGGGTTAGGCTATGGCTACACCTTC.

The gene calls are TRBV15 and TRBJ2-7, with 9 bases that match TRBD1. Germline V gene data show CDR1 as LNHNV and CDR2 as YYDKDF (reference sequence). The CDR3 spans 16 residues. The V gene end was trimmed by 0 bases and the J gene end by 1 base; junction bases not matched to a gene: 4. The CDR3 coding sequence is TGTGCCACCAGCAGAGATATCGGGACAGGGTCCTACGAGCAGTACTTC. Its protein is CATSRDIGTGSYEQYF.

The chain carries TRBV5-4 and TRBJ1-5; the D gene is possibly TRBD1 (5 bases). V dropped 3 bases and J dropped 4 bases, with 17 bases sitting between them. The germline V gene has CDR1 SGHNT and CDR2 YYREEE (reference sequence). The CDR3 length is 16 residues. CDR3 residues: CASSYQAGGGNQPQHF. The DNA for the CDR3 is TGTGCCAGCAGCTATCAAGCGGGGGGAGGTAATCAGCCCCAGCATTTT.

This clonotype was detected many times. The J gene is TRBJ1-3, the V gene TRBV5-1; D might be TRBD1 (5 bases). In germline, CDR1 is SGHRS, CDR2 YFSETQ. V lost 4 bases to trimming and J lost 1 base, with 9 bases between them. This CDR3 has 14 residues. CDR3 sequence reads: CASSGGLSGNTIYF. The CDR3 nucleotides read TGCGCCAGCAGCGGGGGTCTTTCTGGAAACACCATATATTTT. The complete variable domain, with remaining parts taken from reference TRBV5-1 and TRBJ1-3, reads KAGVTQTPRYLIKTRGQQVTLSCSPISGHRSVSWYQQTPGQGLQFLFEYFSETQRNKGNFPGRFSGRQFSNSRSEMNVSTLELGDSALYLCASSGGLSGNTIYFGEGSWLTVV.

The rearrangement uses TRBV12-3 or TRBV12-4 and TRBJ1-2; D unresolved. This CDR3 comprises 10 residues. The V end was cut by 8 bases, the J end by 6 bases, with 7 bases between. This CDR3 reads CASDGDGYTF. The CDR3 DNA is TGTGCCAGCGACGGGGATGGCTACACCTTC.

The J gene is TRBJ1-6, the V gene TRBV20-1; 10 nucleotides agree with TRBD1. V trimming: 5 bases; J trimming: 10 bases; junction bases outside the gene matches: 17. CDR1 is DFQATT and CDR2 is SNEGSKA in the germline V gene (reference sequence). The CDR3 loop spans 17 amino acids. CDR3 sequence reads: CSAGPIMGQGIGSPLHF. The DNA for the CDR3 is TGCAGTGCTGGACCTATTATGGGACAGGGGATTGGGTCACCCCTCCACTTT.

The chain is built from TRBV4-3 and TRBJ1-6; D is perhaps TRBD1 (6 bases). This CDR3 is built from 17 residues. The germline V and J ends were trimmed by 8 bases and 7 bases, with 24 bases remaining between them. The V gene's germline CDR1 is LGHNA and CDR2 YSLEER. CDR3 coding DNA: TGCGCCAGCGGCCGTATCGGGACCGGACAGCTAAATTCACCCCTCCACTTT. Protein sequence: CASGRIGTGQLNSPLHF.

V is TRBV7-3 and J is TRBJ2-5; 8 bases are shared with TRBD1. CDR1 and CDR2 from the germline V gene are SGHTA and FQGTGA. The CDR3 is 15 residues long. V gave up 5 bases and J gave up 9 bases; unmatched junction bases: 14. The CDR3 DNA reads TGTGCCAGCAGCGTCACAGGGGGTGGCAATCAGCCCCAGTACTTC. Its protein product is CASSVTGGGNQPQYF.

In its sample, this clonotype was seen a few times. The chain has TRBV25-1 and TRBJ2-7, with TRBD1 matching 9 bases. The CDR3 length is 14 residues. Germline-derived CDR1 and CDR2 are MGHDK and SYGVNS. V shed 2 bases, J shed 1 base, and the junction held 0 bases outside the gene matches. The CDR3 here is CASSEGTGSYEQYF. CDR3 in DNA: TGTGCCAGCAGTGAAGGGACAGGGTCCTACGAGCAGTACTTC.

This clonotype was picked up many times. Sequence at one end of the junction differs from germline and may be a read error. The CDR3 is CASSLASSNEQFF. CDR3 coding DNA: TGTGCTAGCAGCTTAGCCTCTAGCAATGAGCAGTTCTTC. The genes are TRBV7-7 and TRBJ2-1; D unresolved. In germline, CDR1 is SSHAT, CDR2 FNYEAQ (reference sequence). The CDR3 totals 13 residues.

This sequence joins TRBV7-2 and TRBJ2-3; D is ambiguous. The germline CDR1 and CDR2 sequences are SGHTA and FQGNSA. This CDR3 is built from 11 residues. Trimming shortened V by 6 bases and J by 5 bases, and 6 bases separated the two germline ends. CDR3 DNA: TGTGCCAGCAGTACCGGAGATACGCAGTATTTT. Its translation is CASSTGDTQYF.